This T cell receptor beta chain appears in the sequencing data of a study of T cell changes during pregnancy in multiple sclerosis. Profiled with immunoSEQ multiplex PCR; TCRdb holds only in-frame clones, not every one. The data contain about 75,000 clones, roughly 90% of them seen just once; the ten biggest clones take up roughly 0.9%. J gave up 12 bases and V 6 bases, and 9 bases lay outside the gene matches. Per germline, CDR1 SGHDT and CDR2 YYEEEE. The CDR3 loop spans 12 amino acids. The sequence derives from a female donor in good health, enrolled as a control in a pregnancy study. This rearrangement joins TRBV5-6 to TRBJ1-1; 9 bases map to TRBD1. Sequenced here: peripheral blood, sampled in the first trimester of pregnancy. This chain's CDR3 is CASTRGTGKTFF. In DNA form, the CDR3 reads TGTGCCAGCACTAGGGGGACAGGGAAAACTTTCTTT.